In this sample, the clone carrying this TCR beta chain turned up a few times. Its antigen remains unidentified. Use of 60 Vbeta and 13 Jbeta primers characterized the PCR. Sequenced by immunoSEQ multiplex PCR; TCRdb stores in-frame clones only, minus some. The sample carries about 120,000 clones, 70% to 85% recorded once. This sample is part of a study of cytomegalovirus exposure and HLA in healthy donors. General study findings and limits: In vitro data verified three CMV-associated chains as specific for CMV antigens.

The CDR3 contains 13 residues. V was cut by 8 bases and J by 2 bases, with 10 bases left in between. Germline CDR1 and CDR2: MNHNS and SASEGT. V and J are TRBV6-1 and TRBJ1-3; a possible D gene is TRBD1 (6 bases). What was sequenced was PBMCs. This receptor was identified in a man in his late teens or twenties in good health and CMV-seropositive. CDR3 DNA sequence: TGTGCCAGCTACAGGGAAGCTGGAAACACCATATATTTT. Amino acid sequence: CASYREAGNTIYF.